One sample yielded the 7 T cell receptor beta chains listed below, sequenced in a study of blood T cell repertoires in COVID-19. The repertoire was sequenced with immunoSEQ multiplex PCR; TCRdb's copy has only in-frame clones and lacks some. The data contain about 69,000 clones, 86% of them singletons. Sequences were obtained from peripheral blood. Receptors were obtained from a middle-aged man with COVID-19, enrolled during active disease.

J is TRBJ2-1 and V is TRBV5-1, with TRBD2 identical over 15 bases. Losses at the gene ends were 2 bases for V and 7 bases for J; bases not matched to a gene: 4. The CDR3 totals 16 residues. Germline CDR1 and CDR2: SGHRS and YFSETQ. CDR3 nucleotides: TGCGCCAGCAGCTTAGGCGGGACTAGCGGGGGGAATGAGCAGTTCTTC. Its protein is CASSLGGTSGGNEQFF.

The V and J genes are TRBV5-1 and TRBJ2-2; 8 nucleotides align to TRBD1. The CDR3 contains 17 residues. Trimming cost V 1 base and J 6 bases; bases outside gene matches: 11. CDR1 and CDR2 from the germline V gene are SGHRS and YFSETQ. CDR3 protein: CASSLNLQGARAGELFF. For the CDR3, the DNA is TGCGCCAGCAGCTTGAACCTCCAGGGGGCGCGGGCCGGGGAGCTGTTTTTT.

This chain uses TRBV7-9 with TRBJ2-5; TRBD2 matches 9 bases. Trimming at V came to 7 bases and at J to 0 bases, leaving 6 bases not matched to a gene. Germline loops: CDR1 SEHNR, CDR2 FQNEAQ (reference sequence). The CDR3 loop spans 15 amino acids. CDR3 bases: TGTGCCAGCACAGGCGGGGGGGTAAACCAAGAGACCCAGTACTTC. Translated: CASTGGGVNQETQYF. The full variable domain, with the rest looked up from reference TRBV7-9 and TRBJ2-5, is DTGVSQNPRHKITKRGQNVTFRCDPISEHNRLYWYRQTLGQGPEFLTYFQNEAQLEKSRLLSDRFSAERPKGSFSTLEIQRTEQGDSAMYLCASTGGGVNQETQYFGPGTRLLVL.

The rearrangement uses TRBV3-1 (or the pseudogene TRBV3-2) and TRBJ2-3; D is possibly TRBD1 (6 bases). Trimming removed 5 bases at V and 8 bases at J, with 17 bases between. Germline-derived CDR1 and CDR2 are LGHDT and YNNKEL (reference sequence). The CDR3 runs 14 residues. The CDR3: CASSSRTGFGTQYF. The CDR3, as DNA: TGTGCCAGCAGCTCCAGAACAGGGTTTGGTACGCAGTATTTT.

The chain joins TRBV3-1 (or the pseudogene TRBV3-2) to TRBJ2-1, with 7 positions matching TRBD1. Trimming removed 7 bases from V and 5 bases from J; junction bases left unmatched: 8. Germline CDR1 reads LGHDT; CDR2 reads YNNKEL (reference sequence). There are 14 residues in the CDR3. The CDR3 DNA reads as TGTGCCAGCAACAGCCGGGACAGAAACAATGAGCAGTTCTTC. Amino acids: CASNSRDRNNEQFF.

The CDR3 coding sequence is TGTGCCAGCTCACCAAGACAGGGGGCTTATGAAAAACTGTTTTTT. Translated: CASSPRQGAYEKLFF. The chain employs TRBV18 and TRBJ1-4; 10 positions match TRBD1. Germline-derived CDR1 and CDR2 are KGHSH and LQKENI. The junction had 3 bases not matched to a gene; V was cut back by 2 bases and J by 6 bases. The length of the CDR3 is 15 residues.

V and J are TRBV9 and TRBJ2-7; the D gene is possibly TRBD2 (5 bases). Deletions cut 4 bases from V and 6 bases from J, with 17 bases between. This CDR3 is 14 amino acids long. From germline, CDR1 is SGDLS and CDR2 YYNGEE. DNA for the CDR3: TGTGCCAGCAGCCCCGGGGTTTTTCAGCGCGAGCAGTACTTC. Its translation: CASSPGVFQREQYF.